One sample yielded the 21 T cell receptor beta chains listed below, sequenced in a study of beta chain features in type 1 diabetes. Whole-study findings and limits: Shortening of TCRB CDR3s, moderate but significant, appeared in all four CD4+ subsets of Type 1 diabetes patients.

What these receptors recognize is not known. TCRB transcripts that were expressed got sequenced, as all of the isolated RNA had been reverse transcribed. Assay used: immunoSEQ multiplex PCR; TCRdb lists only in-frame clones, some missing. The sample carries roughly 100,000 clones, 25% to 35% recorded once. Input material: central memory CD4+ T cells from blood. These receptors were obtained from a woman younger than 35 with type 1 diabetes.

This clone turned up a few times. The chain couples TRBV4-3 to TRBJ2-3, with 7 nucleotides matching TRBD2. Trimming took 1 base from V and 0 from J; bases not matched to a gene: 1. Germline V gene lookup returns CDR1 LGHNA and CDR2 YSLEER. The CDR3 consists of 15 residues. The CDR3 here is CASSQALASTDTQYF. CDR3 in DNA: TGCGCCAGCAGCCAAGCACTAGCGAGCACAGATACGCAGTATTTT.

The chain employs TRBV7-6 and TRBJ1-4; 7 positions agree with TRBD1. Germline assignment: CDR1 SGHVS and CDR2 FNYEAQ. The CDR3 sequence is 14 residues long. V trimming: 5 bases; J trimming: 8 bases; junction bases outside the gene matches: 8. CDR3 sequence (DNA): TGTGCCAGCAGCGCAAACAGGGGCGGGGAAAAACTGTTTTTT. It encodes CASSANRGGEKLFF.

The chain uses TRBV2 and TRBJ2-1; D may be TRBD2 (6 bases). This CDR3 comprises 16 residues. Germline-derived CDR1 and CDR2 are SNHLY and FYNNEI. V lost 7 bases to trimming and J lost 2 bases, with 18 bases between them. This chain's CDR3 is CASTFKTRSTYNEQFF. The CDR3 nucleotides are TGTGCCAGCACCTTCAAGACTAGGTCAACCTACAATGAGCAGTTCTTC.

The rearrangement links TRBV7-6 to TRBJ2-7; no firm D call. V lost 3 bases and J lost 1, with 4 bases in between. The CDR3 is 12 amino acids. Germline V gives CDR1 SGHVS, CDR2 FNYEAQ. CDR3 bases: TGTGCCAGCAGCTTGACTTCCTACGAGCAGTACTTC. Residues: CASSLTSYEQYF.

This sequence joins TRBV29-1 and TRBJ1-2; tentatively, D is TRBD1 (5 bases). The germline V gene encodes CDR1 SQVTM and CDR2 ANQGSEA. V lost 7 bases and J 3 bases, leaving 12 bases between the germline ends. The CDR3 length is 12 residues. The CDR3 spells CSAHLGDYGYTF. CDR3 in DNA: TGCAGCGCGCACCTAGGGGACTATGGCTACACCTTC.

V usage is TRBV30 and J usage is TRBJ2-5; the D gene is possibly TRBD2 (7 bases). The CDR3 is 13 residues long. From germline, CDR1 is GTSNPN and CDR2 SVGIG (reference sequence). Trimming left V 5 bases short and J 5 bases short, with 15 bases between. This chain's CDR3 is CAWRGAGRETQYF. DNA for the CDR3: TGTGCCTGGCGGGGGGCAGGGCGGGAGACCCAGTACTTC. Filled out from reference TRBV30 and TRBJ2-5, the complete variable domain reads SQTIHQWPATLVQPVGSPLSLECTVEGTSNPNLYWYRQAAGRGLQLLFYSVGIGQISSEVPQNLSASRPQDRQFILSSKKLLLSDSGFYLCAWRGAGRETQYFGPGTRLLVL.

The chain employs TRBV5-4 and TRBJ2-3; 10 bases align to TRBD2. Germline V gene lookup returns CDR1 SGHNT and CDR2 YYREEE (reference sequence). J lost 2 bases, V lost 4 bases, and 7 bases had no gene match. This CDR3 contains 16 residues. The CDR3 region has the DNA TGTGCCAGCAGCCCGGGACTAGCGCCTGTCACAGATACGCAGTATTTT. This gives the protein CASSPGLAPVTDTQYF.

The DNA for the CDR3 is TGTGCCAGCAGCTTCGAGGACAGGGGCCAAGCTTTCTTT. The encoded protein is CASSFEDRGQAFF. The rearrangement uses TRBV7-3 and TRBJ1-1, with 9 nucleotides matching TRBD1. V dropped 3 bases and J dropped 9; count of bases not matched to a gene: 5. Germline CDR1 and CDR2: SGHTA and FQGTGA. The CDR3 runs 13 residues.

This clone has just a few counts. The chain couples TRBV6-1 to TRBJ2-7; possible D gene TRBD1, 6 bases. This CDR3 is built from 13 residues. Germline V gene data show CDR1 as MNHNS and CDR2 as SASEGT. The V and J ends lost 6 bases and 6 bases respectively, with 15 bases between them. As DNA, the CDR3 is TGTGCCAGCAGACTCTACAGGGACGGCGAGCAGTACGTC. Protein sequence: CASRLYRDGEQYV.

The chain recombines TRBV7-2 with TRBJ1-2, with D possibly TRBD1 on 5 matching bases. Trimming pared 4 bases from V and 4 bases from J, leaving 13 bases between. The length of the CDR3 is 14 residues. Per germline, CDR1 SGHTA and CDR2 FQGNSA. In nucleotides, the CDR3 is TGTGCCAGCAGCTCCTCTGACAGAGCCTATGGCTACACCTTC. Its translation: CASSSSDRAYGYTF.

The sample holds one count of this clone. This chain uses TRBV6-5 with TRBJ2-3; D not certain. With 8 bases removed from V and 1 base from J, the gap between germline ends came to 10 bases. Germline CDR1 reads MNHEY; CDR2 reads SVGAGI. The CDR3 extends over 13 amino acids. CDR3 DNA sequence: TGTGCCAGCTCCTTCCGTGGCACAGATACGCAGTATTTT. Protein sequence: CASSFRGTDTQYF.

As concerns this clone: At one of its ends the junction is not consistent with the germline gene, which may arise from a read error. The gene calls are TRBV2 and TRBJ2-6, with TRBD1 matching 8 bases. CDR1 and CDR2 from the germline V gene are SNHLY and FYNNEI. CDR3 length equals 19 residues. As DNA, the CDR3 is TGTGCCAGCAGTAGAACAGGGGGTGGTACGGGCTCTTGGGCCAACGTCCTGACTTTC. This gives the protein CASSRTGGGTGSWANVLTF. Variable domain in full (rest from reference TRBV2 and TRBJ2-6): EPEVTQTPSHQVTQMGQEVILRCVPISNHLYFYWYRQILGQKVEFLVSFYNNEISEKSEIFDDQFSVERPDGSNFTLKIRSTKLEDSAMYFCASSRTGGGTGSWANVLTFGAGSRLTVL.

This clone was detected a few times. This chain connects TRBV7-6 to TRBJ2-1; D perhaps matches TRBD2 (6 bases). Germline V gene sequence: CDR1 SGHVS, CDR2 FNYEAQ. The CDR3 loop spans 13 amino acids. V lost 7 bases to trimming and J lost 8 bases, with 15 bases between them. The CDR3 protein is CASTRRRGDEQFF. The CDR3 DNA follows: TGTGCCAGCACCCGGAGGAGGGGCGATGAGCAGTTCTTC.

The sample holds one count of this clone. The CDR3 loop reads CASSFTGGHQPQHF. The CDR3 DNA reads as TGTGCCAGCAGCTTTACAGGGGGTCATCAGCCCCAGCATTTT. The V gene is TRBV9, the J gene TRBJ1-5, with 8 bases matching TRBD1. The CDR3 is 14 amino acids. The germline CDR1 and CDR2 sequences are SGDLS and YYNGEE. The V gene end was trimmed by 4 bases and the J gene end by 5 bases; junction bases not matched to a gene: 5.

The CDR3 spells CASSTQGRTEAFF. CDR3 DNA: TGTGCCAGCAGCACCCAGGGGCGGACTGAAGCTTTCTTT. V gene TRBV7-2 combines with J gene TRBJ1-1, with a weak D call TRBD1 (6 bases). V dropped 5 bases and J dropped 5 bases, with 12 bases sitting between them. Looked up from germline, CDR1 is SGHTA and CDR2 is FQGNSA. This CDR3 region has 13 residues.

This chain uses TRBV6-5 with TRBJ2-1, with D tentatively TRBD1 (7 bases). This CDR3 is 15 amino acids long. Trimming stripped 0 bases from V and 7 bases from J, with 13 bases between. Germline V gene data show CDR1 as MNHEY and CDR2 as SVGAGI. CDR3 amino acids: CASSYSYQGGNEQFF. The CDR3 coding sequence is TGTGCCAGCAGTTACTCGTACCAGGGGGGAAATGAGCAGTTCTTC.

This rearrangement joins TRBV6-5 to TRBJ1-2; TRBD1 matches 9 bases. In germline, CDR1 is MNHEY, CDR2 SVGAGI. The CDR3 spans 15 residues. V lost 5 bases to trimming and J lost 2 bases; unmatched junction nucleotides: 6. The CDR3 nucleotides are TGTGCCAGCAGTAACGCCGGGACAGGGAACTATGGCTACACCTTC. Amino acid sequence: CASSNAGTGNYGYTF.

This clone was seen more than once but under ten times. The gene calls are TRBV7-9 and TRBJ2-1; TRBD2 agrees at 7 bases. Trimming removed 5 bases from V and 11 bases from J; junction bases left unmatched: 15. Germline V lookup: CDR1 SEHNR, CDR2 FQNEAQ (reference sequence). There are 15 residues in the CDR3. Written as DNA, the CDR3 is TGTGCCAGCAGCCCCAGAACGACTAGCTTCGAGCAGCAGTTCTTC. It translates to CASSPRTTSFEQQFF.

The rearrangement joins TRBV4-3 to TRBJ1-2; tentative D call: TRBD1 (6 bases). Deletions cut 0 bases from V and 7 bases from J, with 12 bases between. The CDR3 is 14 residues long. Germline V gene sequence: CDR1 LGHNA, CDR2 YSLEER. CDR3 region: CASSQDPQGGGYTF. The CDR3 coding sequence is TGCGCCAGCAGCCAAGATCCACAGGGTGGTGGCTACACCTTC.

This chain connects TRBV9 to TRBJ2-1; D possibly corresponds to TRBD2 (6 bases). The CDR3 spans 13 residues. Germline assignment: CDR1 SGDLS and CDR2 YYNGEE. V shed 2 bases and J shed 6 bases, with 9 bases lying between them. The CDR3: CASSVGSVNEQFF. The DNA of the CDR3 is TGTGCCAGCAGCGTCGGGAGCGTCAATGAGCAGTTCTTC.

In the case of this clone: An end of the junction differs from the germline gene, which may be a read error. The chain combines TRBV2 with TRBJ2-4; D is possibly TRBD1 (7 bases). Germline-derived CDR1 and CDR2 are SNHLY and FYNNEI. The length of the CDR3 is 12 residues. The CDR3: CASSSQGGKVHF. CDR3 nucleotide sequence: TGTGCCAGCAGTTCGCAGGGGGGAAAGGTCCACTTC.